Listed here are 20 T cell receptor beta chains from one sample, sequenced in a study of blood T cell repertoires in COVID-19. Assay: immunoSEQ multiplex PCR; the TCRdb copy retains only in-frame clones and omits some. The sample holds a few hundred thousand clones, around 86% seen once. Sequencing was carried out using PBMCs or T cells enriched from blood (not recorded which). The receptors come from a middle-aged woman with acute COVID-19.

The chain employs TRBV10-3 and TRBJ2-3; weak D call: TRBD2 (6 bases). Germline values: CDR1 ENHRY, CDR2 SYGVKD. V was cut by 10 bases and J by 5 bases, with 16 bases left in between. The CDR3 contains 13 residues. The CDR3 reads CATRSGEGDTQYF. CDR3 DNA sequence: TGTGCCACTCGATCGGGAGAAGGAGATACGCAGTATTTT.

The genes are TRBV7-2 and TRBJ2-2; 7 nucleotides align to TRBD1. The CDR3 is 16 residues long. J gave up 5 bases and V 2 bases, and 8 bases lay outside the gene matches. Germline assignment: CDR1 SGHTA and CDR2 FQGNSA. Here the CDR3 reads CASSLRTGQSTGELFF. The CDR3 bases are TGTGCCAGCAGCTTAAGGACAGGCCAGTCGACCGGGGAGCTGTTTTTT.

The J gene is TRBJ2-1, the V gene TRBV5-1, with D maybe TRBD2 (6 bases). The germline V gene has CDR1 SGHRS and CDR2 YFSETQ. Trimming pared 0 bases from V and 8 bases from J, leaving 18 bases between. CDR3 length equals 16 residues. CDR3 loop: CASSLGRVGRSYEQFF. CDR3 in DNA: TGCGCCAGCAGCTTGGGTCGGGTCGGGAGAAGTTATGAGCAGTTCTTC.

The V call is TRBV5-5, the J call TRBJ1-5; weak D call: TRBD1 (6 bases). There are 14 residues in the CDR3. V lost 4 bases, J lost 1 base, and 9 bases lay in between. Per the germline V gene, CDR1 is SGHKS and CDR2 is YYEKEE (reference sequence). CDR3 sequence (DNA): TGTGCCAGCAGCCCTGGACAGAGCAATCAGCCCCAGCATTTT. Residues: CASSPGQSNQPQHF.

V gene TRBV10-3 combines with J gene TRBJ2-1; 15 bases line up with TRBD2. Trimming cost V 6 bases and J 6 bases; bases outside gene matches: 3. This CDR3 spans 15 amino acids. The germline CDR1 and CDR2 sequences are ENHRY and SYGVKD. CDR3 amino acids: CAISPGLAGGNEQFF. The CDR3 region has the DNA TGTGCCATCAGCCCGGGACTAGCGGGAGGCAATGAGCAGTTCTTC.

J is TRBJ1-3 and V is TRBV11-2; D is possibly TRBD1 (5 bases). The CDR3 totals 16 residues. Germline V gene data show CDR1 as SGHAT and CDR2 as FQNNGV. V lost 4 bases and J lost 3, with 16 bases in between. The CDR3 here is CASSSPRTPFGNTIYF. CDR3 coding DNA: TGTGCCAGCAGCTCTCCCCGGACACCTTTTGGAAACACCATATATTTT.

As regards this clone: This specimen includes other DNA sequences encoding the same CDR3. V is TRBV7-2 and J is TRBJ2-2; D perhaps matches TRBD1 (6 bases). Germline V lookup: CDR1 SGHTA, CDR2 FQGNSA. Trimming pared 1 base from V and 0 bases from J, leaving 9 bases between. The CDR3 is 16 residues long. CDR3 sequence: CASSLGGQANTGELFF. DNA of the CDR3: TGTGCCAGCAGCTTAGGGGGGCAGGCGAACACCGGGGAGCTGTTTTTT.

The chain joins TRBV27 to TRBJ1-2; a weak D match, TRBD1 (5 bases). Germline V CDR1 and CDR2: MNHEY, SMNVEV (reference sequence). The germline V and J ends were trimmed by 5 bases and 4 bases, with 17 bases remaining between them. The CDR3 runs 15 residues. CDR3 nucleotides: TGTGCCAGCAGTCCAAGCAGGGATTTGGGCTATGGCTACACCTTC. It encodes CASSPSRDLGYGYTF.

The J gene is TRBJ1-2, the V gene TRBV19; D uncertain. There are 14 residues in the CDR3. From germline, CDR1 is LNHDA and CDR2 SQIVND (reference sequence). Between the trimmed V and J ends, which lost 8 bases and 4 bases, there was a span of 17 bases. CDR3 protein: CASSTPDAGYGYTF. The CDR3 DNA sequence: TGTGCCAGTTCCACACCCGACGCGGGCTATGGCTACACCTTC. Full variable domain (outside the CDR3, taken from reference TRBV19 and TRBJ1-2): DGGITQSPKYLFRKEGQNVTLSCEQNLNHDAMYWYRQDPGQGLRLIYYSQIVNDFQKGDIAEGYSVSREKKESFPLTVTSAQKNPTAFYLCASSTPDAGYGYTFGSGTRLTVV.

This clone was detected only once. This rearrangement joins TRBV6-2 or TRBV6-3 to TRBJ1-5; a weak D match, TRBD1 (5 bases). V was pared by 2 bases and J by 5 bases, with 7 bases between. The germline gives CDR1 MNHEY, CDR2 SVGEGT. The CDR3 spans 13 residues. The CDR3 DNA follows: TGTGCCAGCAGTTACAGGGGCGATCAGCCCCAGCATTTT. It translates to CASSYRGDQPQHF.

The chain has TRBV27 and TRBJ2-7; TRBD2 is a possible D gene (5 bases). The CDR3 sequence is 16 residues long. Germline values: CDR1 MNHEY, CDR2 SMNVEV (reference sequence). Trimming cost V 2 bases and J 2 bases, with 16 bases left between them. Here the CDR3 reads CASSLVPSGLTYEQYF. The CDR3 bases are TGTGCCAGCAGTTTAGTCCCCTCCGGACTTACCTACGAGCAGTACTTC.

The chain combines TRBV4-2 with TRBJ2-1; perhaps TRBD2 as D (6 bases). The length of the CDR3 is 15 residues. V lost 2 bases to trimming and J lost 6 bases, with 14 bases between them. Per germline, CDR1 LGHNA and CDR2 YNFKEQ. CDR3 loop: CASSQSGDGSNEQFF. The CDR3 coding sequence is TGTGCCAGCAGCCAATCGGGAGACGGATCCAATGAGCAGTTCTTC.

This clone was seen a handful of times. The CDR3 sequence: CASSLIPGTEAFF. The CDR3 region has the DNA TGTGCCAGCAGCCTGATACCGGGTACTGAAGCTTTCTTT. The chain uses TRBV7-8 and TRBJ1-1; no clear D. The CDR3 has 13 amino acids. V was clipped by 5 bases and J by 5 bases, with 12 bases between them. CDR1 is SGHVS, CDR2 FQNEAQ, per germline.

V and J are TRBV2 and TRBJ2-1; TRBD1 matches 7 bases. With 9 bases clipped from V and 6 bases from J, the junction kept 11 bases outside the gene matches. This CDR3 has 14 amino acids. Germline loops: CDR1 SNHLY, CDR2 FYNNEI. CDR3 loop: CASFVTGVINEQFF. The CDR3 DNA follows: TGTGCCAGTTTCGTTACAGGGGTGATCAATGAGCAGTTCTTC.

The chain employs TRBV19 and TRBJ1-2; TRBD1 matches at 10 bases. Trimming at V came to 7 bases and at J to 2 bases, leaving 4 bases not matched to a gene. This CDR3 spans 14 amino acids. Germline V gives CDR1 LNHDA, CDR2 SQIVND (reference sequence). CDR3 sequence: CASTRTGGNYGYTF. CDR3 coding DNA: TGTGCCAGTACCCGGACAGGGGGAAACTATGGCTACACCTTC.

This chain connects TRBV15 to TRBJ2-5; maybe TRBD2 (6 bases). V shed 0 bases and J shed 5 bases, with 13 bases lying between them. The length of the CDR3 is 15 residues. CDR1 LNHNV and CDR2 YYDKDF come from the germline V gene (reference sequence). The DNA for the CDR3 is TGTGCCACCAGCAGAGATCCTAGCCGGGGGGAGACCCAGTACTTC. Amino acids: CATSRDPSRGETQYF.

The rearrangement joins TRBV30 to TRBJ2-7, with 8 bases aligning to TRBD2. This CDR3 has 12 residues. With V trimmed by 5 bases and J by 3 bases, 3 bases remained unmatched. CDR1 GTSNPN and CDR2 SVGIG come from the germline V gene (reference sequence). CDR3 sequence: CAWGLADYEQYF. The DNA of the CDR3 is TGTGCCTGGGGACTAGCAGACTACGAGCAGTACTTC.

For the CDR3, the DNA is TGTGCCAGCAGCCGGACAGGGGGGGGCACTGAAGCTTTCTTT. Its translation is CASSRTGGGTEAFF. The V and J genes are TRBV7-9 and TRBJ1-1, with 10 bases lining up with TRBD1. CDR1 and CDR2 from the germline V gene are SEHNR and FQNEAQ (reference sequence). V lost 5 bases and J lost 4; bases outside the gene matches: 4. The CDR3 has 14 residues.

The chain carries TRBV7-2 and TRBJ1-5, with no clear D. V lost 1 base to trimming and J lost 0 bases, with 7 bases between them. CDR1 and CDR2 from the germline V gene are SGHTA and FQGNSA. This CDR3 has 15 amino acids. CDR3 DNA: TGTGCCAGCAGCTTAGAATACAGTAGCAATCAGCCCCAGCATTTT. Amino acids: CASSLEYSSNQPQHF.

The V gene is TRBV12-3 or TRBV12-4, the J gene TRBJ2-1; no clear D gene. Trimming took 9 bases from V and 7 from J, leaving 10 bases between them. The CDR3 is made up of 11 amino acids. The CDR3 spells CASEDGNEQFF. CDR3 nucleotide sequence: TGTGCCAGTGAGGATGGGAATGAGCAGTTCTTC.